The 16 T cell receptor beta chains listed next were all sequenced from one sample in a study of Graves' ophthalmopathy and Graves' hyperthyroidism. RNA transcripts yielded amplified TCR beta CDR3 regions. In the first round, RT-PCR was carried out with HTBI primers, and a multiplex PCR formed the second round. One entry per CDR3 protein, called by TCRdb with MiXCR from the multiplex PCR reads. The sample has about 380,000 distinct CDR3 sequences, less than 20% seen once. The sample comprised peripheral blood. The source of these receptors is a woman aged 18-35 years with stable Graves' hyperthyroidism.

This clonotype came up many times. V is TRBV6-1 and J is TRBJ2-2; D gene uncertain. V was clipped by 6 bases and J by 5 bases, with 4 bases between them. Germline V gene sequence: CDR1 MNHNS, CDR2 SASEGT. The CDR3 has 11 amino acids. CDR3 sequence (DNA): TGTGCCAGCAGCGAGACCGGGGAGCTGTTTTTT. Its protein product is CASSETGELFF.

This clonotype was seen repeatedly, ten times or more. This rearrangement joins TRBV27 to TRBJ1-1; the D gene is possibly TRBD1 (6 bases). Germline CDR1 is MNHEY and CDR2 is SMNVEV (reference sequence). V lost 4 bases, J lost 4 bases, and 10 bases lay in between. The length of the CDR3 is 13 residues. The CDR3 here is CASSSQGFTEAFF. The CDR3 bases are TGTGCCAGCAGTTCGCAGGGGTTCACTGAAGCTTTCTTT.

CDR3 DNA: TGTGCCAGCTCACCCCTTCCCTCACCGAGAACCGAAGAGACCCAGTACTTC. The encoded protein is CASSPLPSPRTEETQYF. The chain employs TRBV18 and TRBJ2-5; D remains ambiguous. This CDR3 comprises 17 residues. The V and J ends lost 3 bases and 3 bases respectively, with 20 bases between them. The germline gives CDR1 KGHSH, CDR2 LQKENI. Supplemented by reference TRBV18 and TRBJ2-5, the full variable domain reads NAGVMQNPRHLVRRRGQEARLRCSPMKGHSHVYWYRQLPEEGLKFMVYLQKENIIDESGMPKERFSAEFPKEGPSILRIQQVVRGDSAAYFCASSPLPSPRTEETQYFGPGTRLLVL.

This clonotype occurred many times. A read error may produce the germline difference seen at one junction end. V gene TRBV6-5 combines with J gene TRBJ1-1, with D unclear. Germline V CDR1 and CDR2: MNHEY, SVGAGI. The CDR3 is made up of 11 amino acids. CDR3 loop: CASSNSGEAFF. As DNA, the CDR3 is TGTGCCAGCAGTAACTCAGGAGAAGCTTTCTTT.

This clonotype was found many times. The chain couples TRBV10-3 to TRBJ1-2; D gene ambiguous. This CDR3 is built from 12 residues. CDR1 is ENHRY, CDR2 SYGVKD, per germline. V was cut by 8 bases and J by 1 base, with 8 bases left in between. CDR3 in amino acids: CAIGKDNYGYTF. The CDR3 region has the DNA TGTGCCATCGGAAAGGATAACTATGGCTACACCTTC.

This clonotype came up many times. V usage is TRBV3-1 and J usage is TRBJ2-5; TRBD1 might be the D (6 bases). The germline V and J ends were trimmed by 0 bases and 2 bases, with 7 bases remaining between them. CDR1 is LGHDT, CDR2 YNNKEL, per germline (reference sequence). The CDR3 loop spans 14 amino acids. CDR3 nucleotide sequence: TGTGCCAGCAGCCAAGAGGGACATCAAGAGACCCAGTACTTC. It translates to CASSQEGHQETQYF.

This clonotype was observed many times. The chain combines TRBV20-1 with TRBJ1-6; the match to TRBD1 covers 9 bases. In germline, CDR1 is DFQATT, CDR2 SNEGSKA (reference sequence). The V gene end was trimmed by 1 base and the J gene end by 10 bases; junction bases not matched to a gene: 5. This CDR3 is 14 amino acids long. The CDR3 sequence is CSARGGQGTSPLHF. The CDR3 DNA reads TGCAGTGCTAGAGGGGGACAGGGAACATCACCCCTCCACTTT.

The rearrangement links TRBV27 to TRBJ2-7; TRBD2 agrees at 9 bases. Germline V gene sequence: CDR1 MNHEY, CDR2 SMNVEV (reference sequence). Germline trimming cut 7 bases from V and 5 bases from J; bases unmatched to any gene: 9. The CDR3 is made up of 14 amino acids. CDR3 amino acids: CASTRGLAIHEQYF. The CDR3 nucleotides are TGTGCCAGCACCCGCGGACTAGCGATCCACGAGCAGTACTTC.

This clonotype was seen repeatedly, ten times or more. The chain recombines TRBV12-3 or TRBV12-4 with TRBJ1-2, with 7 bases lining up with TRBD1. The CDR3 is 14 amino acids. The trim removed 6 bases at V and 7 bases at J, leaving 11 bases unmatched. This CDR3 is CASSPTSGTAGYTF. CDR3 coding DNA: TGTGCCAGCAGCCCTACCTCCGGGACAGCTGGCTACACCTTC.

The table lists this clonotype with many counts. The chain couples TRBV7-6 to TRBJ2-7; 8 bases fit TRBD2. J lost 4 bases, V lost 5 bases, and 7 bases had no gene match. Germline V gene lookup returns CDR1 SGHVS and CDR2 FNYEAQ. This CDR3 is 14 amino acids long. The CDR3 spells CASSQTSGQYEQYF. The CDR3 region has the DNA TGTGCCAGCAGCCAAACTAGCGGACAGTACGAGCAGTACTTC.

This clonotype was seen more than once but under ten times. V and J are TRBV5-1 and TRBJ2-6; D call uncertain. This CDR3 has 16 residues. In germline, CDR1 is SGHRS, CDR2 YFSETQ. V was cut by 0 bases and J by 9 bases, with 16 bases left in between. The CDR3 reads CASSLGPQTKGNVLTF. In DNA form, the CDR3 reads TGCGCCAGCAGCTTGGGTCCCCAGACCAAGGGCAACGTCCTGACTTTC. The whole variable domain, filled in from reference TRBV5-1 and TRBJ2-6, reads KAGVTQTPRYLIKTRGQQVTLSCSPISGHRSVSWYQQTPGQGLQFLFEYFSETQRNKGNFPGRFSGRQFSNSRSEMNVSTLELGDSALYLCASSLGPQTKGNVLTFGAGSRLTVL.

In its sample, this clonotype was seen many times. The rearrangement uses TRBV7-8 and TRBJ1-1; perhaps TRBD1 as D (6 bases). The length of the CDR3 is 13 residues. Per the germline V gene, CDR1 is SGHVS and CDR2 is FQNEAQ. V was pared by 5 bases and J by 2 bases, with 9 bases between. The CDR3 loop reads CASSTGKNTEAFF. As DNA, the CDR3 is TGTGCCAGCAGCACAGGGAAAAACACTGAAGCTTTCTTT.

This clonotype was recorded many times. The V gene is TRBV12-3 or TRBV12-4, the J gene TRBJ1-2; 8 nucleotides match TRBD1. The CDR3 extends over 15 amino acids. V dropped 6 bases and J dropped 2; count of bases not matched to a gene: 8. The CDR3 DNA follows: TGTGCCAGCAGCCCAGACAGGGGTGAAAACTATGGCTACACCTTC. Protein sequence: CASSPDRGENYGYTF.

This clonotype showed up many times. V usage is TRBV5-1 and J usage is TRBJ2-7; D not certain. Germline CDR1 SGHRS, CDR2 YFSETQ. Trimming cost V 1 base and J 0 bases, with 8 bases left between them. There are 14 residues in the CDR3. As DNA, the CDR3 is TGCGCCAGCAGCTTGAAAGCAGGCTCCTACGAGCAGTACTTC. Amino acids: CASSLKAGSYEQYF.

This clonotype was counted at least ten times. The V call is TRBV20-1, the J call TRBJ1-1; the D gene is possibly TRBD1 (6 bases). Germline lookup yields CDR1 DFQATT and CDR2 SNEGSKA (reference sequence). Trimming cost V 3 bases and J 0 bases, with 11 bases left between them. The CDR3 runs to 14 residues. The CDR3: CSASRGGVNTEAFF. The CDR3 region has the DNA TGCAGTGCTAGCAGGGGAGGCGTGAACACTGAAGCTTTCTTT.

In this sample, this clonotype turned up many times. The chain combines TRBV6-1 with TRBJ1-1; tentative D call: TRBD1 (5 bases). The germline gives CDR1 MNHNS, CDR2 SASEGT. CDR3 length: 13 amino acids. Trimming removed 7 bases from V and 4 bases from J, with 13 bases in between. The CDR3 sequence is CASKRDGGTEAFF. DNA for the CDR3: TGTGCCAGCAAGAGGGACGGGGGCACTGAAGCTTTCTTT.